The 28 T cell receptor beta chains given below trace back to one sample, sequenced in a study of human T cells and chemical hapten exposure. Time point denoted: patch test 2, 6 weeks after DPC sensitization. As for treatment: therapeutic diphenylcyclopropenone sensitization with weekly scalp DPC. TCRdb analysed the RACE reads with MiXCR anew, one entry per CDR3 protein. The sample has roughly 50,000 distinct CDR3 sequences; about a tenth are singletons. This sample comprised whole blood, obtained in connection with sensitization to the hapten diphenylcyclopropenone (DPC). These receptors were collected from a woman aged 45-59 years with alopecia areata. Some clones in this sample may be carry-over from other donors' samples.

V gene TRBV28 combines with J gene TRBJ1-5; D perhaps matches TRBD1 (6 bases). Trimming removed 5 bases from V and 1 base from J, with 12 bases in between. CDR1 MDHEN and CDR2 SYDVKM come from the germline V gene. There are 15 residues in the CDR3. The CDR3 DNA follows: TGTGCCAGCAGTGCGGATGACAGGAGCAATCAGCCCCAGCATTTT. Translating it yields CASSADDRSNQPQHF.

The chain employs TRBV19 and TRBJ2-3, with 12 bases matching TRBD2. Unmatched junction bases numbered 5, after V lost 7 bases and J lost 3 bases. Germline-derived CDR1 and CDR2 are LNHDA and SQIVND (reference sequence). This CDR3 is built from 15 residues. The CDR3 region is CASTAGLAGTDTQYF. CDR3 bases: TGTGCCAGTACGGCAGGACTAGCGGGGACAGATACGCAGTATTTT.

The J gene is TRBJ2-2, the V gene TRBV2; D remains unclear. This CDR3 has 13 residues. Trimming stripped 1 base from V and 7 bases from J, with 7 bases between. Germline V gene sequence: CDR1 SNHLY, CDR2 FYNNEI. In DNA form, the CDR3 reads TGTGCCAGCAGTGAAGAGGGCATCGGGGAGCTGTTTTTT. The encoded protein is CASSEEGIGELFF.

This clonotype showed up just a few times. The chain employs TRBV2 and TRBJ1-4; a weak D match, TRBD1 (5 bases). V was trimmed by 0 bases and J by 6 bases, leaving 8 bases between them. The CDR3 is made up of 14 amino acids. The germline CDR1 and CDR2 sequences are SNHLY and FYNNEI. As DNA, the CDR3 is TGTGCCAGCAGTGAAGCAGGGGCAGATGAAAAACTGTTTTTT. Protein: CASSEAGADEKLFF.

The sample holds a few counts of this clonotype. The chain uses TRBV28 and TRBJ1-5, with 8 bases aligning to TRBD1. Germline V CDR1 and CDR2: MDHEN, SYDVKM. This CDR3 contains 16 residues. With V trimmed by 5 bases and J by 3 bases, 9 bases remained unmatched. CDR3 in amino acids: CASSPRTGLLNQPQHF. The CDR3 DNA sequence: TGTGCCAGCAGTCCCCGGACAGGGCTACTCAATCAGCCCCAGCATTTT.

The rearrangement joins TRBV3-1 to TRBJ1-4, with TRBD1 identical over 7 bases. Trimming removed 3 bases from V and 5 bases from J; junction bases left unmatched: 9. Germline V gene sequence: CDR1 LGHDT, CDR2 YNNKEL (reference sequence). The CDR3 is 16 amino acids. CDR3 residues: CASSQLGTALNEKLFF. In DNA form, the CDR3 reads TGTGCCAGCAGCCAGCTTGGGACAGCACTAAATGAAAAACTGTTTTTT.

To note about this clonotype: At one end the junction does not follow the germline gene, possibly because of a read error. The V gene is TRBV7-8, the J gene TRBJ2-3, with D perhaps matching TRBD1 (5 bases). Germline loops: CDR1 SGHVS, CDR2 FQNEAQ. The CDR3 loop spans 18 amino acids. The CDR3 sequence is CASSSRRVGVGGTDTQYF. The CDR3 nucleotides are TGTGCCAGCAGCTCCCGAAGAGTAGGGGTGGGTGGCACCGATACGCAGTATTTT.

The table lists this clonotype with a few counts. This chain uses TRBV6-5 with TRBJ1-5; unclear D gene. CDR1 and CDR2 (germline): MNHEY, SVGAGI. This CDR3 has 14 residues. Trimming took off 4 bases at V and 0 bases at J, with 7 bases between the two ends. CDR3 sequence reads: CASSLRDSNQPQHF. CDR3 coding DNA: TGTGCCAGCAGTTTGAGGGATAGCAATCAGCCCCAGCATTTT.

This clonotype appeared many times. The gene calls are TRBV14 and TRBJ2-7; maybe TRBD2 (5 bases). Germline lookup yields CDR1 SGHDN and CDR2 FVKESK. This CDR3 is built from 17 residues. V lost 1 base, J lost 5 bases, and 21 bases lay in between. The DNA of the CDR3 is TGTGCCAGCAGCCAAGGACACCGCGGGCGGACCCGGGACGAGCAGTACTTC. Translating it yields CASSQGHRGRTRDEQYF.

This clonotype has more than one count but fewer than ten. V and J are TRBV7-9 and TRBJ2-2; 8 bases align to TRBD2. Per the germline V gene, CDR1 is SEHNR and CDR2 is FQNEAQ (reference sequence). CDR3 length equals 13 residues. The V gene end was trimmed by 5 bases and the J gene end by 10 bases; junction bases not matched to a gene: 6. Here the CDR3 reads CASSPRGGSELFF. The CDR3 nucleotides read TGTGCCAGCAGCCCCCGGGGGGGGTCGGAGCTGTTTTTT.

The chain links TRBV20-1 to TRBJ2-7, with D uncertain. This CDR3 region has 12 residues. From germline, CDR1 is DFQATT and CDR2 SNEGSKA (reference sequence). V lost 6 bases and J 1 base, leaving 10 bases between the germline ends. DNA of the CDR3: TGCAGTGCCCAAGCGAGGTCCTACGAGCAGTACTTC. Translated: CSAQARSYEQYF.

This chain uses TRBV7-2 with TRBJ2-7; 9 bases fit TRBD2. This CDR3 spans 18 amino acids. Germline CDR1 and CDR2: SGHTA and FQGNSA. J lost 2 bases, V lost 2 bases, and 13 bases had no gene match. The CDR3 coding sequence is TGTGCCAGCAGCTTAAAAGCTTCAGCGGGAGGCGGGGCCTACGAGCAGTACTTC. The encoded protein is CASSLKASAGGGAYEQYF.

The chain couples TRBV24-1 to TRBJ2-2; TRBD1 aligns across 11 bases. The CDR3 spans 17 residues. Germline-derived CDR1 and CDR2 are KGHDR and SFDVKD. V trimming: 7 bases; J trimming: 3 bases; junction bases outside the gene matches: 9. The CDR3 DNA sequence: TGTGCCACCAGCCCTCCTCCGGGACAGGGGGACACCGGGGAGCTGTTTTTT. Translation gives CATSPPPGQGDTGELFF.

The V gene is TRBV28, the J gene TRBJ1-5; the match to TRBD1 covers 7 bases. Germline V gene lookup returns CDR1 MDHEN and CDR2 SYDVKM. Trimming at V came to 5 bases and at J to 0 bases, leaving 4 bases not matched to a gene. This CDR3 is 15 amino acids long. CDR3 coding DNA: TGTGCCAGCAGTCCGACAGGGCTTAGCAATCAGCCCCAGCATTTT. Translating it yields CASSPTGLSNQPQHF. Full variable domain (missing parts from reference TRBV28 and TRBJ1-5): DVKVTQSSRYLVKRTGEKVFLECVQDMDHENMFWYRQDPGLGLRLIYFSYDVKMKEKGDIPEGYSVSREKKERFSLILESASTNQTSMYLCASSPTGLSNQPQHFGDGTRLSIL.

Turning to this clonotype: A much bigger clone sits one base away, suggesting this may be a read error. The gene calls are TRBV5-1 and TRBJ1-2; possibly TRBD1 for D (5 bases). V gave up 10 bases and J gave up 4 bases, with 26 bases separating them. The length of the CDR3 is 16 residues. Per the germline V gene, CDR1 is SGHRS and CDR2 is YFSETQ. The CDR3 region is CADSLGAGYSSYGYTF. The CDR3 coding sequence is TGCGCCGACAGCTTGGGCGCAGGGTACTCATCCTATGGCTACACCTTC.

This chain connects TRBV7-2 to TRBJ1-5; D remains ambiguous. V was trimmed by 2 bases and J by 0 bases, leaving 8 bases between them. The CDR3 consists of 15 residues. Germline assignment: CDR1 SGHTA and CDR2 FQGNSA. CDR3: CASSLWSDSNQPQHF. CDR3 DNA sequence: TGTGCCAGCAGCTTATGGTCGGATAGCAATCAGCCCCAGCATTTT.

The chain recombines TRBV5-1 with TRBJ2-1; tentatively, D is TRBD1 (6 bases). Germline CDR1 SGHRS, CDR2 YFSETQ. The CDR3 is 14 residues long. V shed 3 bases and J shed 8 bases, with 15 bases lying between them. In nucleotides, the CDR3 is TGCGCCAGCAGCTACGACAGGCCCTCGGATGAGCAGTTCTTC. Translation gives CASSYDRPSDEQFF.

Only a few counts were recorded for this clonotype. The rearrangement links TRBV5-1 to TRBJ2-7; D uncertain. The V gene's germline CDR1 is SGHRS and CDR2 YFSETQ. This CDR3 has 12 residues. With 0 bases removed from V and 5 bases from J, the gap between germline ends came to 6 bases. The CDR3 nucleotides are TGCGCCAGCAGCTTGGACACCCACGAGCAGTACTTC. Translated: CASSLDTHEQYF.

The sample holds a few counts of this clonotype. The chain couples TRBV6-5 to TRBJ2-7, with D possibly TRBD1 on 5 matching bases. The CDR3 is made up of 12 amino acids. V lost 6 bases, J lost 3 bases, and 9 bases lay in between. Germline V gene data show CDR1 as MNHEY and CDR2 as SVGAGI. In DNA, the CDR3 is TGTGCCAGCAGCAACCAGGGCTACGAGCAGTACTTC. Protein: CASSNQGYEQYF.

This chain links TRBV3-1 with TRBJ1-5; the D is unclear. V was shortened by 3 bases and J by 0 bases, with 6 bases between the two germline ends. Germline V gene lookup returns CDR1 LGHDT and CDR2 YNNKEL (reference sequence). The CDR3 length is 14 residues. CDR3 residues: CASSQTSSNQPQHF. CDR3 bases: TGTGCCAGCAGCCAGACCTCTAGCAATCAGCCCCAGCATTTT.

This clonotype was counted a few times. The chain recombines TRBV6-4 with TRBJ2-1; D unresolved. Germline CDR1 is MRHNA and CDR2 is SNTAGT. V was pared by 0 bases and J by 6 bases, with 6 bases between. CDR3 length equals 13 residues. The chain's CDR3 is CASSDSAVNEQFF. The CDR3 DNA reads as TGTGCCAGCAGTGACTCTGCAGTCAATGAGCAGTTCTTC.

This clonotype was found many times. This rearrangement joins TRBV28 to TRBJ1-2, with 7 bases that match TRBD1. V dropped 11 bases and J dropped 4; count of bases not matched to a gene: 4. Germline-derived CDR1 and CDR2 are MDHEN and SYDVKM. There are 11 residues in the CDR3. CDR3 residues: CAGAGGYGYTF. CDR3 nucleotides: TGTGCCGGAGCAGGGGGCTATGGCTACACCTTC.

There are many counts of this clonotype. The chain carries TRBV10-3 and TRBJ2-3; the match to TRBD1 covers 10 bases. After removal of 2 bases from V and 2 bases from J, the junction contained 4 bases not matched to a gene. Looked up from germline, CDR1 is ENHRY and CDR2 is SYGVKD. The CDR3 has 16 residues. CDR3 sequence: CAISEPGTGDTDTQYF. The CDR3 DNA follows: TGTGCCATCAGTGAGCCCGGGACAGGGGACACAGATACGCAGTATTTT.

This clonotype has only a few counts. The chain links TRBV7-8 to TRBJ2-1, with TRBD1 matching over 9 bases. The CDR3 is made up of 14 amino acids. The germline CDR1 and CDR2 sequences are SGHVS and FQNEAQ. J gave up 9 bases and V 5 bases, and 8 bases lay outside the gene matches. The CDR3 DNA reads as TGTGCCAGCAGCAGGACAGGGGTGGGCAGTGAGCAGTTCTTC. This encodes CASSRTGVGSEQFF. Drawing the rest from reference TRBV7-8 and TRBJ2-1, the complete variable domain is GAGVSQSPRYKVAKRGQDVALRCDPISGHVSLFWYQQALGQGPEFLTYFQNEAQLDKSGLPSDRFFAERPEGSVSTLKIQRTQQEDSAVYLCASSRTGVGSEQFFGPGTRLTVL.

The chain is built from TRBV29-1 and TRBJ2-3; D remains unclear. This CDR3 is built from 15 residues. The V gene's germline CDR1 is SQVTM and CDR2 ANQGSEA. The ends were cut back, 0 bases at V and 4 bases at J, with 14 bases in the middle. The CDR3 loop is CSVEDGFGRSDTQYF. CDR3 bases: TGCAGCGTTGAAGATGGGTTCGGACGGTCAGATACGCAGTATTTT.

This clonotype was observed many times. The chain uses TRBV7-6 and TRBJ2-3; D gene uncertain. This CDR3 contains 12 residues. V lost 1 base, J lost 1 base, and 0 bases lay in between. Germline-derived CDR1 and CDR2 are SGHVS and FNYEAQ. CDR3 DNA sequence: TGTGCCAGCAGCTTAGGCACAGATACGCAGTATTTT. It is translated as CASSLGTDTQYF.

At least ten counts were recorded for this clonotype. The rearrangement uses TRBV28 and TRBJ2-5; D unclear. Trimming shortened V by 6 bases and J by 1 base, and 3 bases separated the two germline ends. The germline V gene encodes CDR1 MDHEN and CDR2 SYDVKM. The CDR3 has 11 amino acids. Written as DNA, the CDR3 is TGTGCCAGCAGGACCCAAGAGACCCAGTACTTC. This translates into CASRTQETQYF.

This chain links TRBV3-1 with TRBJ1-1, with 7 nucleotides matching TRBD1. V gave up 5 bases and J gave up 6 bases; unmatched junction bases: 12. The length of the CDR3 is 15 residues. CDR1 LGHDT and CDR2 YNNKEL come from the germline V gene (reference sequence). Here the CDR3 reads CASSTRQGLLAEAFF. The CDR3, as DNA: TGTGCCAGCAGCACCCGACAGGGCCTCCTGGCTGAAGCTTTCTTT.